The clone carrying this T cell receptor (beta chain) was seen only once. The protocol was immunoSEQ multiplex PCR, while the TCRdb copy is restricted to in-frame clones and leaves out a portion. The data show about 170,000 clones, approximately 86% seen once. This specimen comes from a study of blood T cell repertoires in COVID-19. Sequenced sample: peripheral blood. The clonotype originates from a man between 65 and 85 years old with acute or convalescent COVID-19.

The CDR3 sequence is CASSLGRRLNTGELFF. Here the CDR3 DNA reads TGTGCCAGCAGCTTAGGTCGACGACTGAACACCGGGGAGCTGTTTTTT. V is TRBV7-2 and J is TRBJ2-2; D remains unclear. CDR3 length: 16 residues. V shed 1 base and J shed 1 base, with 10 bases lying between them. CDR1 is SGHTA and CDR2 is FQGNSA in the germline V gene.